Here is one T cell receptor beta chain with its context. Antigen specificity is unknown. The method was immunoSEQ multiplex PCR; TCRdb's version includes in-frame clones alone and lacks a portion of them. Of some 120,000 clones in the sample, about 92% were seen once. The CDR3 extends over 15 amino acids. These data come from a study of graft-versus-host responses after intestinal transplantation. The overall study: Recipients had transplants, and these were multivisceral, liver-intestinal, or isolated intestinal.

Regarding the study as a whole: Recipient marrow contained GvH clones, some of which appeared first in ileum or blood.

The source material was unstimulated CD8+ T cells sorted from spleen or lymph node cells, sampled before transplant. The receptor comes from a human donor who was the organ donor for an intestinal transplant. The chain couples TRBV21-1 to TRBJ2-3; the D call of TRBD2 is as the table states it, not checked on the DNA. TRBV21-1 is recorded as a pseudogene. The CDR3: CASRGLGGSTDTQYF. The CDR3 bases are TGTGCCAGCAGGGGACTAGGGGGTAGCACAGATACGCAGTATTTT.